The 5 T cell receptor beta chains below all came from one sample that was sequenced in a study of blood T cell repertoires in COVID-19. Method: immunoSEQ multiplex PCR; TCRdb's copy keeps in-frame clones and lacks some. The sample lists tens of thousands of clones, roughly 70% occurring once. The sample comprised peripheral blood. Every receptor here comes from a man aged 80 or over with acute or convalescent COVID-19.

V usage is TRBV7-2 and J usage is TRBJ2-7; 10 nucleotides agree with TRBD2. The CDR3 contains 15 residues. The germline CDR1 and CDR2 sequences are SGHTA and FQGNSA. J was trimmed by 2 bases and V by 2 bases; bases with no gene match: 3. Here the CDR3 DNA reads TGTGCCAGCAGCTTAAGAGCGGGAGGGACCTACGAGCAGTACTTC. Translated, it gives CASSLRAGGTYEQYF.

This chain links TRBV21-1 with TRBJ2-7; the DNA was not compared with TRBD1, the D call given in the table. TRBV21-1 is noted as a pseudogene. This CDR3 is 14 amino acids long. This CDR3 reads CASSNTPISYEQYF. The CDR3 DNA sequence: TGTGCCAGCAGCAATACACCAATATCCTACGAGCAGTACTTC.

Only a few counts were recorded for this clone. The chain joins TRBV10-3 to TRBJ2-7; 7 nucleotides agree with TRBD2. Looked up from germline, CDR1 is ENHRY and CDR2 is SYGVKD. The CDR3 runs 12 residues. Trimming removed 8 bases from V and 9 bases from J; junction bases left unmatched: 10. The CDR3 DNA reads TGTGCCATCTCGGCGGGAGTTACAGTGCAGTACTTC. It yields the protein CAISAGVTVQYF.

The V and J genes are TRBV28 and TRBJ2-7, with 9 positions matching TRBD1. Germline CDR1 reads MDHEN; CDR2 reads SYDVKM. The CDR3 extends over 12 amino acids. Unmatched junction bases numbered 1, after V lost 2 bases and J lost 8 bases. CDR3 coding DNA: TGTGCCAGCAGTTTAGGGACAGGGAAGCAGTACTTC. This translates into CASSLGTGKQYF.

The chain is built from TRBV6-5 and TRBJ2-3; tentative D call: TRBD2 (7 bases). Germline CDR1 and CDR2: MNHEY and SVGAGI. V lost 8 bases to trimming and J lost 1 base, with 10 bases between them. This CDR3 comprises 13 residues. The CDR3 DNA reads as TGTGCCAGCGGGGAGGGGGGCACAGATACGCAGTATTTT. Protein: CASGEGGTDTQYF.